The rows below give T cell receptor beta chains drawn from one sample of a study of blood T cell repertoires in COVID-19. Data came from immunoSEQ multiplex PCR; TCRdb stores just in-frame clones and leaves some out. The sample yields under 200,000 clones, 84% seen once. Sequences were obtained from PBMCs or T cells enriched from blood (not recorded which). These receptors originate from a man aged 45-60 years who had recovered from COVID-19. Each CDR3 is given with its conserved first and last residue. D genes are given only for firm matches. Clone size is shown for a subset of rows, as once, few, many or a class of expanded clone.

>TRBJ2-3|TRBD1|16|TRBV12-5|-
TGTGCTAGTGGTTTGGTACTCGGACAGGGAACAGATACGCAGTATTTT
CASGLVLGQGTDTQYF
>TRBJ2-1|TRBD2|15|TRBV12-5|-
TGTGCTAGTGGTTTGTGGCGGGGGGTGGAGAATGAGCAGTTCTTC
CASGLWRGVENEQFF
>TRBJ1-2|-|13|TRBV28|-
TGTGCCAGCCTCTCGGGAACTAACTATGGCTACACCTTC
CASLSGTNYGYTF
>TRBJ1-3|-|19|TRBV19|-
TGTGCCAGTAGTCCCAGCCCAGGGGCCAAAACCCACTCTGGAAACACCATATATTTT
CASSPSPGAKTHSGNTIYF
>TRBJ1-2|-|15|TRBV21-1|-
TGTGCCAGCAGCAAAGAGGCCGGACAGGGGACGGGGTACACCTTC
CASSKEAGQGTGYTF
>TRBJ1-1|TRBD1|20|TRBV15|-
TGTGCCACCAGCAGAGATGTGCTAGACAGGGGGCCAAGAGATGACACTGAAGCTTTCTTT
CATSRDVLDRGPRDDTEAFF
>TRBJ2-1|-|14|TRBV9|-
TGTGCCAGCAGCAGAGACATGTTAGGCAATGAGCAGTTCTTC
CASSRDMLGNEQFF
>TRBJ2-3|-|13|TRBV29-1|-
TGCAGCGTGCTACAGGGGACTACAGATACGCAGTATTTT
CSVLQGTTDTQYF
>TRBJ2-1|TRBD1|16|TRBV7-9|-
TGTGCCAGCAGCTTGATGAGACAGGGGGTTTACAATGAGCAGTTCTTC
CASSLMRQGVYNEQFF
>TRBJ1-5|-|14|TRBV29-1|-
TGCAGCGTTGGAGGGTCGGATGGCAATCAGCCCCAGCATTTT
CSVGGSDGNQPQHF
>TRBJ1-5|-|12|TRBV6-5|-
TGTGCCAGCAGATCTGTTAGCGGGGCCCAGCATTTT
CASRSVSGAQHF
>TRBJ2-1|-|15|TRBV4-1|-
TGCGCCAGCAGCCAAGGGGGCAGGCGGTACAATGAGCAGTTCTTC
CASSQGGRRYNEQFF
>TRBJ1-1|-|15|TRBV9|few
TGTGCCAGCAGCGTAGTGGGGACATCTACAACAGCGGCTTTCTTT
CASSVVGTSTTAAFF
>TRBJ2-1|TRBD2|15|TRBV2|-
TGTGCCAGCAGCGCAGGACTAGCGGGGGGTGATGAGCAGTTCTTC
CASSAGLAGGDEQFF
>TRBJ2-3|-|15|TRBV9|-
TGTGCCAGCAGCGTAGGTAGGGGGTTGGCAGATACGCAGTATTTT
CASSVGRGLADTQYF
>TRBJ2-5|TRBD2|16|TRBV6-2/TRBV6-3|many
TGTGCCAGCAGTTTACTGACTAGCGGGGTTGGAGAGACCCAGTACTTC
CASSLLTSGVGETQYF
>TRBJ2-1|TRBD1|13|TRBV5-6|-
TGTGCCAGCAGCTTGCAGGGGGCGAATGAGCAGTTCTTC
CASSLQGANEQFF
>TRBJ2-1|-|13|TRBV18|-
TGTGCCAGCTCACCATTCGCCTACAATGAGCAGTTCTTC
CASSPFAYNEQFF
>TRBJ1-1|TRBD1|14|TRBV10-3|-
TGTGCCATCAGGGCCGGGACAGAGAACACTGAAGCTTTCTTT
CAIRAGTENTEAFF
>TRBJ1-4|-|16|TRBV13|-
TGTGCCAGCAGCCGTAGGGGTAGCTTAACTAATGAAAAACTGTTTTTT
CASSRRGSLTNEKLFF
>TRBJ1-2|-|13|TRBV27|-
TGTGCCAGCAGTATAACAGGAGATTATGGCTACACCTTC
CASSITGDYGYTF
>TRBJ2-1|TRBD1|15|TRBV7-9|-
TGTGCCAGCACCGTTACAGGGGAGTTCCACAATGAGCAGTTCTTC
CASTVTGEFHNEQFF
>TRBJ1-1|-|13|TRBV19|once
TGTGCCAGTAGTCAGGGTTGGGGCACTGAAGCTTTCTTT
CASSQGWGTEAFF
>TRBJ2-1|-|15|TRBV7-9|-
TGTGCCAGCAGCTTCCTTGGGAGAACCTACAATGAGCAGTTCTTC
CASSFLGRTYNEQFF
>TRBJ1-2|-|15|TRBV9|-
TGTGCCAGCAGCGTAGGGAACAGAGATCTTTCTGGCTACACCTTC
CASSVGNRDLSGYTF
>TRBJ1-5|-|15|TRBV19|-
TGTGCCAGTAGAAGAGGGCCGGCTAGAGATCAGCCCCAGCATTTT
CASRRGPARDQPQHF
>TRBJ1-4|-|16|TRBV2|-
TGTGCCAGCAGAGGTCGGGTTTACCCCTTTAATGAAAAACTGTTTTTT
CASRGRVYPFNEKLFF
>TRBJ2-5|-|13|TRBV20-1|-
TGCAGTGCTAGTAGCATAGACTTTGAGACCCAGTACTTC
CSASSIDFETQYF
>TRBJ2-3|TRBD2|18|TRBV5-8|-
TGTGCCAGCAGCCCAGGACTAGCGGGGGGCGGTGGCACAGATACGCAGTATTTT
CASSPGLAGGGGTDTQYF
>TRBJ2-3|TRBD2|14|TRBV18|-
TGTGCCAGCTCCACTAGCGGGGACACAGATACGCAGTATTTT
CASSTSGDTDTQYF
>TRBJ2-1|TRBD2|12|TRBV3-1/TRBV3-2|medium-sized
TGTGCCAGCAGCCACGGACTAGTGGAGCAGTTCTTC
CASSHGLVEQFF
>TRBJ2-5|TRBD1|15|TRBV6-5|-
TGTGCCAGCAGTTACGCCCCGGACAGGTCCAGGGCCCAGTACTTC
CASSYAPDRSRAQYF
>TRBJ1-4|-|14|TRBV2|-
TGTGCCAGTTGGAGTAGACGTCCTAATGAAAAACTGTTTTTT
CASWSRRPNEKLFF
>TRBJ1-4|-|13|TRBV29-1|-
TGCAGCTCCCGCGATACAACTAATGAAAAACTGTTTTTT
CSSRDTTNEKLFF
>TRBJ1-2|TRBD1|12|TRBV19|-
TGTGCCAGTAAGTCGCAGGGGGACGGCTACACCTTC
CASKSQGDGYTF
>TRBJ2-5|TRBD1|15|TRBV18|-
TGTGCCAGCTCACCCCGGACAGGAGTAAAAGAGACCCAGTACTTC
CASSPRTGVKETQYF
>TRBJ1-2|TRBD1|13|TRBV2|-
TGTGCCAGCAACGGACAGGCTAACTATGGCTACACCTTC
CASNGQANYGYTF
>TRBJ1-1|TRBD1|13|TRBV19|-
TGTGCCAGTAGTAGACAGGGGGACACTGAAGCTTTCTTT
CASSRQGDTEAFF
>TRBJ1-1|-|14|TRBV27|-
TGTGCCAGTAAGCTGGGGGGGGCGTTAACTGAAGCTTTCTTT
CASKLGGALTEAFF
>TRBJ2-1|-|14|TRBV27|once
TGTGCCAGCAGCCCGGGATATTCCTACAATGAGCAGTTCTTC
CASSPGYSYNEQFF
>TRBJ1-1|-|13|TRBV14|-
TGTGCCAGCAGCCAGGGGGCGAATACTGAAGCTTTCTTT
CASSQGANTEAFF
>TRBJ2-1|-|13|TRBV5-1|-
TGCGCCAGCAGCTTGATACGGGGCAATGAGCAGTTCTTC
CASSLIRGNEQFF
>TRBJ2-1|TRBD2|14|TRBV29-1|once
TGCAGCGTTGAGGGAGGGTCCTCCTACAATGAGCAGTTCTTC
CSVEGGSSYNEQFF
>TRBJ1-2|-|12|TRBV5-8|-
TGTGCCAGCAGCTCACAGGTGGGGGGCTACACCTTC
CASSSQVGGYTF
>TRBJ1-5|TRBD1|16|TRBV27|many
TGTGCCAGCAGTGGCCCTACAGGGGCTAGCAATCAGCCCCAGCATTTT
CASSGPTGASNQPQHF
>TRBJ2-3|TRBD1|18|TRBV24-1|-
TGTGCCACCAGAGCCGGGACAGGCCAAGGCGGTACGCCAGATACGCAGTATTTT
CATRAGTGQGGTPDTQYF
>TRBJ2-7|TRBD1|14|TRBV19|-
TGTGCCAGTAGTATCGGACAGGGATACTACGAGCAGTACTTC
CASSIGQGYYEQYF
>TRBJ1-1|-|13|TRBV3-1/TRBV3-2|-
TGTGCCAGCAGCCAAGAAATGAGGACAGAAGCTTTCTTT
CASSQEMRTEAFF
>TRBJ1-5|-|17|TRBV4-2|-
TGTGCCAGCAGCCAAAAGCCCCCCGGACTGTACAATCAGCCCCAGCATTTT
CASSQKPPGLYNQPQHF
>TRBJ1-2|-|12|TRBV30|once
TGTGCCTGGAGGGATTACAGGGCTGGCTACACCTTC
CAWRDYRAGYTF
>TRBJ2-3|TRBD2|16|TRBV5-1|once
TGCGCCAGCAGCTTGCCCGGACTAGCAGGGGCAGATACGCAGTATTTT
CASSLPGLAGADTQYF
>TRBJ1-1|-|11|TRBV6-1|-
TGTGCCAGCAGTGATACAGTGGCAGCTTTCTTT
CASSDTVAAFF
>TRBJ1-1|TRBD1|15|TRBV3-1/TRBV3-2|-
TGTGCCAGCAGCCAATTTCAGGGGGCCGGATCTGAAGCTTTCTTT
CASSQFQGAGSEAFF
>TRBJ1-1|-|14|TRBV7-2|-
TGTGCCAGCACCACGGACAACCGGAACACTGAAGCTTTCTTT
CASTTDNRNTEAFF
>TRBJ1-1|TRBD1|16|TRBV6-5|-
TGTGCCAGCAGTTACGGGACAGGGGCCACGAACACTGAAGCTTTCTTT
CASSYGTGATNTEAFF
>TRBJ2-1|-|12|TRBV11-3|-
TGTGCCAGCAGCTTCCAGGGCTATGAGCAGTTCTTC
CASSFQGYEQFF
>TRBJ1-4|-|13|TRBV6-5|-
TGTGCCAGCATTTATGCGGCTAATGAAAAACTGTTTTTT
CASIYAANEKLFF